This T cell receptor (beta chain) was sequenced for a study of blood T cell repertoires in COVID-19 (dated by TCRdb to 2020 to 2022). For the wider study: Samples covering the acute and convalescent phases of COVID-19 were provided by collaborators in the United States, Italy and Spain. The repertoires were made available in a free public database intended to serve as a resource for research on the immune response to SARS-CoV-2. Where available, HLA class I and class II types were taken from metadata supplied by the sample provider and were not determined by assay-based typing. The sample metadata nearly always contained a de-identified subject ID, COVID-19 status, age in years and sex. The material from the prospective study consisted of cDNA or gDNA derived from T cells, B-cell-depleted T cells, or PBMCs. Samples were obtained from the ongoing ImmuneRACE study (first 160 participants) and from about 1,300 subjects provided by 6 global collaborators. Subjects who had been exposed to COVID-19, were actively infected with it, or had recovered from it provided the deeply sampled blood TCRbeta repertoires that made up the dataset.

Study-wide findings and limitations: The quantity of clinical and demographic metadata differed by source and by participant and was supplied without curation.

Collaborating institutions collected whole blood in K2EDTA tubes following their own protocols. For TCRbeta analysis, collaborators shipped samples in one of three forms: frozen whole blood, isolated PBMCs, or DNA extracted from either of those sample types. TCRbeta CDR3 regions were amplified from genomic DNA using the immunoSEQ Assay, a bias-controlled multiplex PCR. The paper's processing steps were these. The number of nucleated cells in each sample was estimated by amplification of reference gene primers within the assay. To quantify the absolute abundance of each unique TCRbeta CDR3 rearrangement, sequence reads were collapsed and filtered. For each sample, productive Simpson clonality was calculated as the square root of Simpson's diversity index across productive rearrangements. TCRdb retrieved this table from immuneACCESS and kept in-frame rearrangements only. Not all clones are present; in checked studies, unresolved V genes account for under half, and no reason is known for the remainder. The DNA gave D and trimming, while V, J and clone size come from that table. This sample holds tens of thousands of clones; approximately 83% were observed only once. 25% to 30% of the sample comes from the top ten.

With regard to this clone: Its antigen has not been determined. No base quality values were provided; no much bigger clone lies one nucleotide off.

This clonotype originated in a human donor in a cohort sampled during active COVID-19. Sequenced sample: peripheral blood.

The nucleotides are TGTGCCATCAGTGTGACAGACATCGAGACCCAGTACTTC. It encodes CAISVTDIETQYF. Recombination linked TRBV10-3 to TRBJ2-5; a tentative D match to TRBD1 spans 5 bases. V is clipped by 4 bases and J by 5 bases, and the sequence between their germline boundaries is 11 bases long. From the cysteine up to the phenylalanine, the CDR3 has a length of 13 residues. The only DNA kept is the CDR3, 39 bases in frame from the first base. CDR1 and CDR2, per the germline V gene, are ENHRY and SYGVKD.